The source of this T cell receptor beta chain is a study of blood T cell repertoires in COVID-19. On the study more broadly: COVID-19 samples from acute and convalescent phases originated in the United States, Italy and Spain.

The data were produced by immunoSEQ multiplex PCR, yet TCRdb's version contains in-frame clones alone and is incomplete. The sample shows approximately 27,000 clones, 89% of them seen only once. Unmatched junction bases numbered 2, after V lost 5 bases and J lost 5 bases. There are 13 residues in the CDR3. CDR1 and CDR2 (germline): SEHNR, FQNEAQ (reference sequence). The V and J genes are TRBV7-9 and TRBJ2-2; TRBD1 matches 7 bases. Sequencing was performed on peripheral blood. This receptor was taken from a human donor with acute or convalescent COVID-19. The donor label of this sample is uncertain. Here the CDR3 reads CASSQQGTGELFF. CDR3 coding DNA: TGTGCCAGCAGCCAACAGGGGACCGGGGAGCTGTTTTTT.